This TCR beta chain was obtained from a study of radiotherapy plus CTLA-4 blockade in lung cancer (dated by TCRdb to 2016 to 2019). At the level of the whole study: Among enrolled patients, roughly 17% had an objective response and about 30% reached disease control.

The library relied on the immunoSEQ multiplex PCR assay. Entries here come from immuneACCESS through TCRdb and include only in-frame sequences with V and J called. Some clones fail to appear in such tables; in the studies checked, an unresolved V gene covers under half of the shortfall, and the cause of the remainder is unknown. Within this sample are roughly 120,000 clones, with 78% of them counted one time only. 4.5% to 6.5% of the sample is taken by the ten largest. The count of this clone is one. The specificity of this receptor is unknown. Base qualities are not provided; no much larger clone lies one nucleotide away. Study-wide findings and limitations: After treatment with radiotherapy and ipilimumab, TCR clones that came from tumors expanded in the peripheral blood. Increased serum interferon-beta after radiation, together with early dynamic changes in blood T cell clones, were reported to be the strongest predictors of response.

The study tested focal radiation therapy combined with CTLA-4 blockade (ipilimumab) in patients with chemo-refractory metastatic non-small-cell lung cancer. Based on the germline V gene, the CDR1 and CDR2 sequences are MDHEN and SYDVKM. The CDR3 goes from the cysteine to the phenylalanine over 16 residues. This entry keeps only the CDR3 DNA: 48 bases, framed from base 1. V is clipped by 5 bases and J by 8 bases, and the sequence between their germline boundaries is 22 bases long. Recombination connected TRBV28 to TRBJ2-1, and the D gene may be TRBD1, 8 bases matching. This clonotype was obtained from a human donor with non-small cell lung cancer who had a partial response to radiotherapy plus ipilimumab. This sample comprised peripheral blood, obtained from a patient treated with radiotherapy plus ipilimumab. For the CDR3, the sequence is CASSTRTGRVPDEQFF. In nucleotide form, the sequence is TGTGCCAGCAGTACCCGGACAGGGAGGGTTCCGGATGAGCAGTTCTTC.